Following are 8 T cell receptor beta chains from one sample sequenced in a study of T cell responses to AZD1222 COVID-19 vaccine. Assay used: immunoSEQ multiplex PCR; TCRdb lists only in-frame clones, some missing. The sample yields 150,000 to 200,000 clones, approximately 87% seen once. The sample consisted of peripheral blood, taken on day 0 of MenACWY control vaccination. The receptors come from an adult in good health.

This chain joins TRBV28 and TRBJ1-1, with 8 nucleotides matching TRBD1. Germline V gene lookup returns CDR1 MDHEN and CDR2 SYDVKM. V shed 3 bases and J 1 base; nucleotides not matched to a gene: 4. The length of the CDR3 is 15 residues. CDR3 DNA sequence: TGTGCCAGCAGTTTGCCCGGGACAGGGAACACTGAAGCTTTCTTT. Its translation: CASSLPGTGNTEAFF.

A few counts support this clone. The J gene is TRBJ2-2, the V gene TRBV12-5; TRBD1 matches 11 bases. J was trimmed by 4 bases and V by 7 bases; bases with no gene match: 5. Germline CDR1 reads LGHNT; CDR2 reads FRNRAP. The CDR3 totals 15 residues. The CDR3 protein is CASAQGQGVTGELFF. The CDR3 DNA is TGTGCTAGTGCCCAGGGACAGGGGGTCACCGGGGAGCTGTTTTTT.

The chain employs TRBV24-1 and TRBJ1-5, with a possible D match to TRBD1 (5 bases). The CDR3 length is 14 residues. Trimming cost V 5 bases and J 0 bases, with 7 bases left between them. Germline V gene sequence: CDR1 KGHDR, CDR2 SFDVKD. The CDR3 reads CATSGGYSNQPQHF. The CDR3, as DNA: TGTGCCACCAGTGGGGGGTATAGCAATCAGCCCCAGCATTTT.

The rearrangement links TRBV5-1 to TRBJ2-2; no firm D call. Trimming pared 2 bases from V and 0 bases from J, leaving 8 bases between. The CDR3 is made up of 15 amino acids. CDR1 and CDR2 from the germline V gene are SGHRS and YFSETQ. The CDR3 loop is CASSFRVANTGELFF. CDR3 coding DNA: TGCGCCAGCAGCTTTCGTGTCGCGAACACCGGGGAGCTGTTTTTT.

This clone came up once. This chain connects TRBV28 to TRBJ2-1; 7 bases map to TRBD2. Germline CDR1 is MDHEN and CDR2 is SYDVKM. Trimming cost V 3 bases and J 2 bases; bases outside gene matches: 4. The CDR3 is made up of 15 amino acids. The CDR3 DNA follows: TGTGCCAGCAGTTTTGACAGCGGGACCTACAATGAGCAGTTCTTC. It yields the protein CASSFDSGTYNEQFF.

The chain employs TRBV4-1 and TRBJ2-1; D may match TRBD1 or TRBD2 (5 bases each). Trimming stripped 1 base from V and 3 bases from J, with 13 bases between. This CDR3 has 16 residues. Germline CDR1 reads MGHRA; CDR2 reads YSYEKL. The CDR3 sequence is CASSQAEDNVYNEQFF. CDR3 sequence (DNA): TGCGCCAGCAGCCAAGCGGAGGACAACGTCTACAATGAGCAGTTCTTC.

This rearrangement joins TRBV11-2 to TRBJ1-3, with a weak D call TRBD1 (6 bases). Germline CDR1 and CDR2: SGHAT and FQNNGV. Deletions cut 4 bases from V and 2 bases from J, with 12 bases between. The CDR3 has 15 amino acids. CDR3 in DNA: TGTGCCAGCAGCTCAATCACAGGGACTGGAAACACCATATATTTT. Translated: CASSSITGTGNTIYF.

This chain connects TRBV12-3 or TRBV12-4 to TRBJ2-2; D unresolved. CDR3 size: 13 residues. V shed 3 bases and J shed 3 bases, with 5 bases lying between them. For the CDR3, the DNA is TGTGCCAGCAGTTTGTGGGACACCGGGGAGCTGTTTTTT. It codes for CASSLWDTGELFF.